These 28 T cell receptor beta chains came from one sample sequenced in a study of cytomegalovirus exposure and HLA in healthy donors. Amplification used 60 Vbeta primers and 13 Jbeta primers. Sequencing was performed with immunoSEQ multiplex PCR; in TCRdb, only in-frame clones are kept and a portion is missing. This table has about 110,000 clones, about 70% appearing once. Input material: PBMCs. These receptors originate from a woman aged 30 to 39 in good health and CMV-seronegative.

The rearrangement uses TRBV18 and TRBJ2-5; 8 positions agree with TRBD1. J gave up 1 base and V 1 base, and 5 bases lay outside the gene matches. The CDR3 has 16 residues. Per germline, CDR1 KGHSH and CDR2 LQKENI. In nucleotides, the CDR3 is TGTGCCAGCTCACCACTCGACAGGGGAGGCCAAGAGACCCAGTACTTC. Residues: CASSPLDRGGQETQYF.

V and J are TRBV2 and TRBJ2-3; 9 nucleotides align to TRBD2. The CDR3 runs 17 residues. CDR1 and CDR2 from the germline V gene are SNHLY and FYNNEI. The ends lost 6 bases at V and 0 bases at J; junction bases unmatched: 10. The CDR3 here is CASRVGLAGASTDTQYF. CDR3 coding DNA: TGTGCCAGCAGGGTTGGGTTAGCGGGGGCTAGCACAGATACGCAGTATTTT.

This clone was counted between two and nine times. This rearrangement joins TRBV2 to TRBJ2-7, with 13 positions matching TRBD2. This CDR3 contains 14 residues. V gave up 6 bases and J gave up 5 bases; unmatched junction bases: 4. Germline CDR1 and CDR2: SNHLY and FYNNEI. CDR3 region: CASSGGLAGDEQYF. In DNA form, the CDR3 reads TGTGCCAGCAGCGGAGGACTAGCGGGAGACGAGCAGTACTTC.

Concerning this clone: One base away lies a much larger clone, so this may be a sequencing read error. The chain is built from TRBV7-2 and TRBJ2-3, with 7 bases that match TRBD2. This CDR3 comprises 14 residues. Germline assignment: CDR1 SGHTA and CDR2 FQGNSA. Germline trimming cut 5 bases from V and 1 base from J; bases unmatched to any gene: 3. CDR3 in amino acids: CASSPSGGTDTQYF. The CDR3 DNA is TGTGCCAGCAGCCCGAGCGGGGGCACAGATACGCAGTATTTT.

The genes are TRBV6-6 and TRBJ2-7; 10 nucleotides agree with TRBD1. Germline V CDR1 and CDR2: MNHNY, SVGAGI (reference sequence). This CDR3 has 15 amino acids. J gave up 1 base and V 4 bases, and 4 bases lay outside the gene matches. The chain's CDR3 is CASSWGQGRSYEQYF. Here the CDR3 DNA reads TGTGCCAGCAGTTGGGGACAGGGGAGGTCCTACGAGCAGTACTTC.

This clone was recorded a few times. The CDR3 coding sequence is TGTGCCAGCCGCTCAGCTAACTATGGCTACACCTTC. It is translated as CASRSANYGYTF. The chain carries TRBV6-5 and TRBJ1-2; no definite D call. Trimming removed 8 bases from V and 0 bases from J, with 7 bases in between. The germline V gene encodes CDR1 MNHEY and CDR2 SVGAGI. The CDR3 has 12 residues.

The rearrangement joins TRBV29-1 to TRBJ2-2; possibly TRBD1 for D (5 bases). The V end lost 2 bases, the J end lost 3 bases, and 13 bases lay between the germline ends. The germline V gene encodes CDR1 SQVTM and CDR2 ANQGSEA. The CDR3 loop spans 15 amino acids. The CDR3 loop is CSVEPLQGDTGELFF. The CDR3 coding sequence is TGCAGCGTTGAACCCCTACAAGGGGACACCGGGGAGCTGTTTTTT.

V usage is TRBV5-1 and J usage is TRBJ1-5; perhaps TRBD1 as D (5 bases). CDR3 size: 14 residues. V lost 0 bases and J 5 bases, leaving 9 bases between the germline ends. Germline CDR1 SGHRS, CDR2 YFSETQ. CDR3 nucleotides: TGCGCCAGCAGCTTGGTAGGGGAGGATCAGCCCCAGCATTTT. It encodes CASSLVGEDQPQHF. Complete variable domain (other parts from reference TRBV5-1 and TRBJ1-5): KAGVTQTPRYLIKTRGQQVTLSCSPISGHRSVSWYQQTPGQGLQFLFEYFSETQRNKGNFPGRFSGRQFSNSRSEMNVSTLELGDSALYLCASSLVGEDQPQHFGDGTRLSIL.

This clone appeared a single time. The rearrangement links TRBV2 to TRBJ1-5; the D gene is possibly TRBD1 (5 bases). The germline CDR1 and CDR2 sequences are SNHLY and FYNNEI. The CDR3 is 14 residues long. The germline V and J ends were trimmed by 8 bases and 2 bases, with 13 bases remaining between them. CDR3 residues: CASLSRAGNQPQHF. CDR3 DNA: TGTGCCAGCTTGAGCAGGGCCGGCAATCAGCCCCAGCATTTT.

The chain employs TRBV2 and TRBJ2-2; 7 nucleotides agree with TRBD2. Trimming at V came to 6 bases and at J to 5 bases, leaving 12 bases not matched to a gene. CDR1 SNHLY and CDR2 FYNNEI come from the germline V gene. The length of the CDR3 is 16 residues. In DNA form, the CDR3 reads TGTGCCAGCAGCCCCACCGACGGCGGGAGAACCGGGGAGCTGTTTTTT. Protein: CASSPTDGGRTGELFF.

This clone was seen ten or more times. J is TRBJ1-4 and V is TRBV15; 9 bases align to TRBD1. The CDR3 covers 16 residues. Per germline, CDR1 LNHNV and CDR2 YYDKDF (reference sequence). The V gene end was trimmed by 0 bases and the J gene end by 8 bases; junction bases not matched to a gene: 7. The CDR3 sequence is CATSRDAGQGSEKLFF. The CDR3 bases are TGTGCCACCAGCAGAGATGCCGGACAGGGGAGCGAAAAACTGTTTTTT.

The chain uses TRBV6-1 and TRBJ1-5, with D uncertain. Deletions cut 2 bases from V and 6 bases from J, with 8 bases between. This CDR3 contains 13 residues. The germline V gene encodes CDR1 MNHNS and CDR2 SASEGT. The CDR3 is CASSEQRGQPQHF. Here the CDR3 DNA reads TGTGCCAGCAGTGAACAACGGGGTCAGCCCCAGCATTTT.

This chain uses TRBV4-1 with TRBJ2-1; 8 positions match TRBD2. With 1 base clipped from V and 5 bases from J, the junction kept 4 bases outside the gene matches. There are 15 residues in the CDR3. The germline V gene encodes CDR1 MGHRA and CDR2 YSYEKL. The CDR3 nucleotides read TGCGCCAGCAGCCAAGCCGGGGGGGCCAACAATGAGCAGTTCTTC. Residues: CASSQAGGANNEQFF.

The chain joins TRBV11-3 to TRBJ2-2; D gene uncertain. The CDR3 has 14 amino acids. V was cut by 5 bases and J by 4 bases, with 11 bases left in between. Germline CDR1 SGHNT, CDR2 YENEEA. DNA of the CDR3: TGTGCCAGCAGCCCCCAAGCGCGCACCGGGGAGCTGTTTTTT. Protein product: CASSPQARTGELFF.

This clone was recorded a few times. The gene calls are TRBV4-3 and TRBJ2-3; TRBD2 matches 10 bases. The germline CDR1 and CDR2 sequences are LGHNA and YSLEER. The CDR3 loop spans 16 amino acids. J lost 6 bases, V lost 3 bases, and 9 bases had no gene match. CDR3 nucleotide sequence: TGCGCCAGCAGCCACATTCTAGCGGGGGTAGCGGATACGCAGTATTTT. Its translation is CASSHILAGVADTQYF.

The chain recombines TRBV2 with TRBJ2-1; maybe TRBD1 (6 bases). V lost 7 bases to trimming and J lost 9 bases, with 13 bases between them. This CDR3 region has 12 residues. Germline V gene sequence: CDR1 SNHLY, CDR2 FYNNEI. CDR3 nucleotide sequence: TGTGCCAGCATTAAACAGGGAACTGAGCAGTTCTTC. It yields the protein CASIKQGTEQFF.

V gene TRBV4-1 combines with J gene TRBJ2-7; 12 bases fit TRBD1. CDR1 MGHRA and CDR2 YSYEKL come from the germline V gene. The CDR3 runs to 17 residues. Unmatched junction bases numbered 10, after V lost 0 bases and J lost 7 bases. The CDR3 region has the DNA TGCGCCAGCAGCCAAGATCGACGGGACAGGGGGCGCCGAGAGCAGTACTTC. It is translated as CASSQDRRDRGRREQYF.

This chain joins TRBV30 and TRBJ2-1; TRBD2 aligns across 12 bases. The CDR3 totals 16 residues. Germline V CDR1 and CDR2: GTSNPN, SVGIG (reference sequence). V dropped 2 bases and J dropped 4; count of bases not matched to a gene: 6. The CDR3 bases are TGTGCCTGGAGTCCCCGCGGACTAGCGGGGTACAATGAGCAGTTCTTC. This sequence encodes CAWSPRGLAGYNEQFF.

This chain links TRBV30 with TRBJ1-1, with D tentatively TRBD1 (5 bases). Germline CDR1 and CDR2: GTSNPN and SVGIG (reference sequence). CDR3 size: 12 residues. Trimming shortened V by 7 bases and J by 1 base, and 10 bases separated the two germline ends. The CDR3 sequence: CASSGENTEAFF. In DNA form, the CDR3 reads TGTGCCTCCTCGGGGGAGAACACTGAAGCTTTCTTT.

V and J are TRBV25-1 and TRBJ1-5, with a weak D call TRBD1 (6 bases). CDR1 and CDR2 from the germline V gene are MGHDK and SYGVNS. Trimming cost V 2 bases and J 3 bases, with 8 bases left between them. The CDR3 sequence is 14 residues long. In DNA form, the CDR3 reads TGTGCCAGCAGTGAAAGACAGGTCAATCAGCCCCAGCATTTT. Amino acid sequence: CASSERQVNQPQHF.

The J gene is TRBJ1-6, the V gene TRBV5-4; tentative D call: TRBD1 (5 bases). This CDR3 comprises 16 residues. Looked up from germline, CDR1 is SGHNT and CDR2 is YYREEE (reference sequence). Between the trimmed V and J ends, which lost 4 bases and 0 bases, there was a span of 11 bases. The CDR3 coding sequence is TGTGCCAGCAGCCAAGGACATAGCTCCTATAATTCACCCCTCCACTTT. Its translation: CASSQGHSSYNSPLHF.

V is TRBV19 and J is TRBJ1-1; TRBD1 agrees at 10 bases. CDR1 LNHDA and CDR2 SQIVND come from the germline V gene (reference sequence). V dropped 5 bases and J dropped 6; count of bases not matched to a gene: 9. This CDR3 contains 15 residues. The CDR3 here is CASSPLTGGSSEAFF. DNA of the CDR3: TGTGCCAGTAGTCCTTTGACAGGGGGCAGCTCTGAAGCTTTCTTT.

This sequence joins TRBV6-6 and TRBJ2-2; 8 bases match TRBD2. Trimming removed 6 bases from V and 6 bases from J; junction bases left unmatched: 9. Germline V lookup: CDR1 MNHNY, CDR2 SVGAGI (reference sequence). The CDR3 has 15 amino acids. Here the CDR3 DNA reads TGTGCCAGCAGGGACGGGGGGGCTCAAGCCGGGGAGCTGTTTTTT. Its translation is CASRDGGAQAGELFF.

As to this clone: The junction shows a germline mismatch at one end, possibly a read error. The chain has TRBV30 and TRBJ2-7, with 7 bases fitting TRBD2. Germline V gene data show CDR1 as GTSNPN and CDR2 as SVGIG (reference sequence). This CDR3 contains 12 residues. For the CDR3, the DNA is TGTGCCTGGTCCACCGGGGGGTCCCCACATACCTTC. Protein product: CAWSTGGSPHTF.

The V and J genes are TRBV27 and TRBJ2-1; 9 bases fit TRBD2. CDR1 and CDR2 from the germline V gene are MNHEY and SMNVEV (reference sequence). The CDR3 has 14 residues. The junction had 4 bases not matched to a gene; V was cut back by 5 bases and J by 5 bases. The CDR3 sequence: CASSQIAGDNEQFF. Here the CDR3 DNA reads TGTGCCAGCAGTCAGATAGCGGGAGACAATGAGCAGTTCTTC.

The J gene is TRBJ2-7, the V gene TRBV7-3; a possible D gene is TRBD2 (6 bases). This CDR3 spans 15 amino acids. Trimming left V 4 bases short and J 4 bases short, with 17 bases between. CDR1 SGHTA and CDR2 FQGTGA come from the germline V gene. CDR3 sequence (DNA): TGTGCCAGCAGCTCGTTCGGAGGGCCAGGATACGAGCAGTACTTC. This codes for CASSSFGGPGYEQYF.

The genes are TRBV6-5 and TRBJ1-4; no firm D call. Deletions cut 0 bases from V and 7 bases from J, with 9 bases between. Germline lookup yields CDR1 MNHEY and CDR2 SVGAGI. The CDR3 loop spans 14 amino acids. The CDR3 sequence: CASSYSSDPEKLFF. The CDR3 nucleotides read TGTGCCAGCAGTTACTCGAGCGACCCTGAAAAACTGTTTTTT.

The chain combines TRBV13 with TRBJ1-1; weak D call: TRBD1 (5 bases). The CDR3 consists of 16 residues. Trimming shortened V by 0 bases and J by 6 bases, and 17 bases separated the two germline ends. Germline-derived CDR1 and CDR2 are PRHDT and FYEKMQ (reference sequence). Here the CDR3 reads CASSLGEAGRYPEAFF. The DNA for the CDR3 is TGTGCCAGCAGCTTAGGAGAGGCAGGGAGGTATCCTGAAGCTTTCTTT.